Sequencing of this T cell receptor (beta chain) was carried out in a study of T cell changes during pregnancy in multiple sclerosis. With 4 bases removed from V and 3 bases from J, the gap between germline ends came to 19 bases. The germline V gene has CDR1 GTSNPN and CDR2 SVGIG (reference sequence). CDR3 size: 15 residues. Assay used: immunoSEQ multiplex PCR; TCRdb lists only in-frame clones, some missing. The table shows under 90,000 clones, with roughly 90% occurring only once. Sequencing was performed on peripheral blood, taken after pregnancy. This TCR was sampled from a female donor in good health, enrolled as a control in a pregnancy study. The genes are TRBV30 and TRBJ2-7; a weak D match, TRBD1 (6 bases). The CDR3 is CAWKYTGHTFYEQYF. The CDR3 nucleotides are TGTGCCTGGAAGTATACGGGACATACCTTCTACGAGCAGTACTTC.